This T cell receptor (beta chain) was recovered during a study of shared clonotypes between healthy human individuals. Those who donated, Caucasian adults without exception, all lived in Nashville, Tennessee. Researchers partitioned CD4+ cells into CD45RA+ naive and CD45RA-negative memory subsets. J gave up 1 base and V 0 bases, and 6 bases lay outside the gene matches. Germline V gene lookup returns CDR1 SGHRS and CDR2 YFSETQ. CDR3 length: 17 amino acids. Deep was the level used in running the assay. Assay used: immunoSEQ multiplex PCR; TCRdb lists only in-frame clones, some missing. The repertoire holds about 2.3 million clones, less than 95% seen once, with 0.37% in the top ten.

This receptor was taken from a man younger than 30 in good health. Some clones in this sample may be carry-over from other donors' samples. Sample: naive CD4+ T cells from PBMCs. Subset in this sample: CD45RA+ positively selected. The chain links TRBV5-1 to TRBJ2-3; 9 bases are a match to TRBD2. The CDR3 DNA follows: TGCGCCAGCAGCTTGGTTGGTCGGACTAGCGGCACAGATACGCAGTATTTT. Residues: CASSLVGRTSGTDTQYF.